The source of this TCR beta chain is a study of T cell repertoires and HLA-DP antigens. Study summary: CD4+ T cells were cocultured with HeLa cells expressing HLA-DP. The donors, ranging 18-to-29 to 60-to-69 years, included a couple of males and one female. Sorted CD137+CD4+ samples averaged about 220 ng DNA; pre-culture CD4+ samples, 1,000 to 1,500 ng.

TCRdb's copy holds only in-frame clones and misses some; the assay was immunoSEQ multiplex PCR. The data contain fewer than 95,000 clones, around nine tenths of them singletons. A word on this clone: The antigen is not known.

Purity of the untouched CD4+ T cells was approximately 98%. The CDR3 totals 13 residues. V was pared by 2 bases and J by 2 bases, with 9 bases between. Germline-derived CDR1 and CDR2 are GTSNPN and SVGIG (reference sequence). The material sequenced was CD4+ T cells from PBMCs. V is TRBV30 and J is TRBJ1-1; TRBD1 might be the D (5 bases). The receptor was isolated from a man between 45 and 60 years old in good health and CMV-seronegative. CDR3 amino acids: CAWSPRTNTEAFF. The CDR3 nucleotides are TGTGCCTGGAGTCCAAGGACAAACACTGAAGCTTTCTTT.